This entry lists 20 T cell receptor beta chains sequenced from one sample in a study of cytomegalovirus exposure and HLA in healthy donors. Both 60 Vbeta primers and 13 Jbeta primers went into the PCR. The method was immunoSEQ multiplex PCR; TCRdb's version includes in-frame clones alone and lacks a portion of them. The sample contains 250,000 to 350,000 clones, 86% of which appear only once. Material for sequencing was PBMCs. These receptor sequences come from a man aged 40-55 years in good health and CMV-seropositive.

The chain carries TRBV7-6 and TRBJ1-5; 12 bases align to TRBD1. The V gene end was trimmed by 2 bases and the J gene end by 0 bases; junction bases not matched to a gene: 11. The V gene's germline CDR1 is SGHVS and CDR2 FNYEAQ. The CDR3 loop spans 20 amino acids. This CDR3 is CASSLFWWDRGRDSNQPQHF. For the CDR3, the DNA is TGTGCCAGCAGCTTATTTTGGTGGGACAGGGGGCGTGATAGCAATCAGCCCCAGCATTTT.

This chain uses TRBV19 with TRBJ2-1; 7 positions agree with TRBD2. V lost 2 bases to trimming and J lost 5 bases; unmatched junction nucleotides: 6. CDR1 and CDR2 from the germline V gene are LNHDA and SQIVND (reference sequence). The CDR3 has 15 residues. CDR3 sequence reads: CASSIMTGGHNEQFF. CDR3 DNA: TGTGCCAGTAGTATAATGACGGGAGGTCACAATGAGCAGTTCTTC.

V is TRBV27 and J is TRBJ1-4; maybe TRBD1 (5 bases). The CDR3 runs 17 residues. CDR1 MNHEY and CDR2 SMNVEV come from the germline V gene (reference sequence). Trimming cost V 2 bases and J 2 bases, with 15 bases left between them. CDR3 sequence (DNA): TGTGCCAGCAGTTTAGCGTCCAGGGTTCGCACTAATGAAAAACTGTTTTTT. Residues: CASSLASRVRTNEKLFF.

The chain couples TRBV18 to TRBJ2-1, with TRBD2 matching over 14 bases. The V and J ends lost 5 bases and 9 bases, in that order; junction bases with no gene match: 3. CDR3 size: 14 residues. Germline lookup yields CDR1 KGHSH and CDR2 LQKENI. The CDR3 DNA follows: TGTGCCAGCTCAATGGGACTAGCGGGAGCTGAGCAGTTCTTC. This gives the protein CASSMGLAGAEQFF. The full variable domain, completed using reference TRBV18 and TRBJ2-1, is NAGVMQNPRHLVRRRGQEARLRCSPMKGHSHVYWYRQLPEEGLKFMVYLQKENIIDESGMPKERFSAEFPKEGPSILRIQQVVRGDSAAYFCASSMGLAGAEQFFGPGTRLTVL.

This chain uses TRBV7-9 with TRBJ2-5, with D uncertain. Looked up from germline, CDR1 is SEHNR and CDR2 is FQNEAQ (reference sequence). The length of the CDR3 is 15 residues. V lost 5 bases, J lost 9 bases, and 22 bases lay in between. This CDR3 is CASSPGLGGAKAQYF. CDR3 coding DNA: TGTGCCAGCAGCCCCGGGTTGGGTGGCGCCAAGGCCCAGTACTTC.

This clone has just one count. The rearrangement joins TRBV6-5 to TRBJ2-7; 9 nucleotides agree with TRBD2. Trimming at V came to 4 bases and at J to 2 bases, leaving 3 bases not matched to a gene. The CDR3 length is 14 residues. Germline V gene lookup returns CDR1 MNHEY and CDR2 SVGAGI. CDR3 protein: CASSLAGEAYEQYF. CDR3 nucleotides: TGTGCCAGCAGTTTAGCGGGAGAGGCCTACGAGCAGTACTTC.

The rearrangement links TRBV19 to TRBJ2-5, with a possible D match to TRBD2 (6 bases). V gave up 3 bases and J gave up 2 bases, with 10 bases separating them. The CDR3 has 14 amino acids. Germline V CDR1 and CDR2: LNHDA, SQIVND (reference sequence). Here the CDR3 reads CASSIGGIQETQYF. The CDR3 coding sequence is TGTGCCAGTAGTATTGGCGGGATACAAGAGACCCAGTACTTC.

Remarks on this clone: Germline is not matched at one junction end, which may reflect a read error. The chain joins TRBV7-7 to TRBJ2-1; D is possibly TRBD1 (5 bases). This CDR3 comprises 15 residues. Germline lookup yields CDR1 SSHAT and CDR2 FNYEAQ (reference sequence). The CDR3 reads CASSLRQSSYNEQFF. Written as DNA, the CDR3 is TGTGCTAGCAGCTTAAGACAGAGCTCCTACAATGAGCAGTTCTTC.

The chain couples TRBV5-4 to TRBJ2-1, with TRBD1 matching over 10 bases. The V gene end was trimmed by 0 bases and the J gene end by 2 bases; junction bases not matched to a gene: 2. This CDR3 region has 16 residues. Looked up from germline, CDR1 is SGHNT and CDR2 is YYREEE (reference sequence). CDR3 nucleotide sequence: TGTGCCAGCAGCTTGGCGACAGGGGGCCCCTACAATGAGCAGTTCTTC. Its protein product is CASSLATGGPYNEQFF.

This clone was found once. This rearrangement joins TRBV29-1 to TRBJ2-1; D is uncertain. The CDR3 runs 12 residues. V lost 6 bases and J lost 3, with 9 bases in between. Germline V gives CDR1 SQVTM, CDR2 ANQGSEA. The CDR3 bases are TGCAGCGTCTCTACTGGCTACAATGAGCAGTTCTTC. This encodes CSVSTGYNEQFF.

CDR3 coding DNA: TGCGCCAGCAGCTTGAGCGGGACGGCCTACAATGAGCAGTTCTTC. Its protein product is CASSLSGTAYNEQFF. V usage is TRBV5-1 and J usage is TRBJ2-1; 7 bases line up with TRBD2. The CDR3 is made up of 15 amino acids. V shed 1 base, J shed 2 bases, and the junction held 3 bases outside the gene matches. Per germline, CDR1 SGHRS and CDR2 YFSETQ. The whole variable domain, filled in from reference TRBV5-1 and TRBJ2-1, reads KAGVTQTPRYLIKTRGQQVTLSCSPISGHRSVSWYQQTPGQGLQFLFEYFSETQRNKGNFPGRFSGRQFSNSRSEMNVSTLELGDSALYLCASSLSGTAYNEQFFGPGTRLTVL.

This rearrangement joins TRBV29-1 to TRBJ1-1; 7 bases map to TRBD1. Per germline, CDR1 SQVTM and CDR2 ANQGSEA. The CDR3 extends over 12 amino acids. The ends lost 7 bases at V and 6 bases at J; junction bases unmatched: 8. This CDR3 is CSAQGVESEAFF. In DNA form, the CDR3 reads TGCAGCGCCCAGGGGGTGGAATCTGAAGCTTTCTTT.

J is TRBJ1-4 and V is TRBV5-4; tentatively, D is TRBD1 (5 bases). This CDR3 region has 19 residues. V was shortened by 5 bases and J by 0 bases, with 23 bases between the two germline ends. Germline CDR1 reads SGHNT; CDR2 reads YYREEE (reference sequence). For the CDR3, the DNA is TGTGCCAGCAGTCCCCCGACCCGCGGGGCGACCCCAACTAATGAAAAACTGTTTTTT. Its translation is CASSPPTRGATPTNEKLFF.

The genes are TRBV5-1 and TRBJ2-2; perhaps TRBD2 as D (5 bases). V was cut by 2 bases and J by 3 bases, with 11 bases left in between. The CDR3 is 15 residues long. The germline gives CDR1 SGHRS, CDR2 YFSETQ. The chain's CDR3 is CASSFEGPDTGELFF. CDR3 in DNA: TGCGCCAGCAGCTTCGAGGGTCCGGACACCGGGGAGCTGTTTTTT.

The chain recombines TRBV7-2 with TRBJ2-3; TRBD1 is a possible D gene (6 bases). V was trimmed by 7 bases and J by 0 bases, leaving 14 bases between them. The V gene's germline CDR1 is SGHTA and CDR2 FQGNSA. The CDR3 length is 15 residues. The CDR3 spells CASTYLGASTDTQYF. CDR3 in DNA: TGTGCCAGCACCTACTTGGGGGCCAGCACAGATACGCAGTATTTT.

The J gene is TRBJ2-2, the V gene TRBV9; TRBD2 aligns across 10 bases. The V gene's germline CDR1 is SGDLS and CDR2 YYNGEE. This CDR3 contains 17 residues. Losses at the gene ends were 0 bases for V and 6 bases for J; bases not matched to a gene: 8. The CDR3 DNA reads TGTGCCAGCAGCGTAGCTTCTAGCGGGAGTTCTGCCGGGGAGCTGTTTTTT. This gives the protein CASSVASSGSSAGELFF.

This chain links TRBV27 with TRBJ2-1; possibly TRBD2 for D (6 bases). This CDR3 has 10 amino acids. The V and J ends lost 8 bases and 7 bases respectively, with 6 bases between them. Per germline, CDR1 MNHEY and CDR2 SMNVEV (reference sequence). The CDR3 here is CASGGNEQFF. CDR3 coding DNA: TGTGCCAGCGGAGGGAATGAGCAGTTCTTC.

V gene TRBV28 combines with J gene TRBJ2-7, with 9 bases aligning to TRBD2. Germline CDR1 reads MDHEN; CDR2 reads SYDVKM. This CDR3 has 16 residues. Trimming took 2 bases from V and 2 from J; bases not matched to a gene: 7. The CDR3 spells CASSLKGLALTYEQYF. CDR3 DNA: TGTGCCAGCAGTTTAAAGGGACTAGCACTAACCTACGAGCAGTACTTC.

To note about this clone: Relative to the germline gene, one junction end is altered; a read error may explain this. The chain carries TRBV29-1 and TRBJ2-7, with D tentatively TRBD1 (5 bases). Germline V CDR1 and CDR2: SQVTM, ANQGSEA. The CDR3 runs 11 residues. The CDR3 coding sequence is TGCAGCGTTGAAAACGTTGGGCGACAGAACTTC. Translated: CSVENVGRQNF.

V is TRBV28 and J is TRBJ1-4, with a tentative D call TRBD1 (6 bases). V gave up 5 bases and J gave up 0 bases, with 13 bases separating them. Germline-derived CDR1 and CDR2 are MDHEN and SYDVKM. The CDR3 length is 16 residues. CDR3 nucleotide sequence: TGTGCCAGCAGTCCAACAGGGCTTACAACTAATGAAAAACTGTTTTTT. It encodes CASSPTGLTTNEKLFF.